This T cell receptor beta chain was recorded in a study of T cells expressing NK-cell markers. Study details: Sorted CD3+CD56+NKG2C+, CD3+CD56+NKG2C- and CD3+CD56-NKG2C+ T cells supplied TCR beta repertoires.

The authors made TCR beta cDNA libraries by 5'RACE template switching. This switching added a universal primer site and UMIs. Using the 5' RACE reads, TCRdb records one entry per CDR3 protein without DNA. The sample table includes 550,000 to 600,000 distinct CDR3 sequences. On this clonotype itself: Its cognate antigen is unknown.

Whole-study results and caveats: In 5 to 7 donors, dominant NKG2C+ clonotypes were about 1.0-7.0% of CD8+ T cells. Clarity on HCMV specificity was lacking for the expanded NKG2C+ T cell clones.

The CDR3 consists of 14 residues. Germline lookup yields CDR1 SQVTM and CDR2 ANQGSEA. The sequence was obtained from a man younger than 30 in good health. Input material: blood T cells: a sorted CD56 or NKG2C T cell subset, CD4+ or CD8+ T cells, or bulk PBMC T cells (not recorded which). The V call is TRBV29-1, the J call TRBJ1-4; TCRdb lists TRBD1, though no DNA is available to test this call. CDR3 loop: CSVAVGTVNEKLFF.